A selection of T cell receptor beta chains follows, all from one sample in a study of blood T cell repertoires in COVID-19. Method: immunoSEQ multiplex PCR; TCRdb's copy keeps in-frame clones and lacks some. This table holds 150,000 to 180,000 clones, roughly 85% found once. What was sequenced was peripheral blood. The receptors come from a woman aged 60-70 years with COVID-19, enrolled during active disease. Both conserved end residues are part of each CDR3. D genes are given only for firm matches. Expanded clones are given a class, and other clones once, few, many or no size at all.

NA	TRBV18	TRBJ1-5	TRBD1	CASSPGQEAPQHF	TGTGCCAGCTCACCCGGACAGGAAGCGCCCCAGCATTTT
NA	TRBV7-8	TRBJ2-1	TRBD1	CASSRYPGQGNNEQFF	TGTGCCAGCAGCCGTTACCCGGGACAGGGGAACAATGAGCAGTTCTTC
NA	TRBV19	TRBJ2-1	TRBD2	CASSPSLAGLSLNEQFF	TGTGCCAGTAGTCCCAGCCTAGCGGGATTGTCGTTGAATGAGCAGTTCTTC
NA	TRBV6-4	TRBJ1-2	TRBD1	CASSESDRGGYGYTF	TGTGCCAGCAGTGAATCGGACAGGGGTGGCTATGGCTACACCTTC
NA	TRBV10-3	TRBJ1-6	NA	CAINDRGSSPLHF	TGTGCCATCAACGATCGGGGGAGTTCACCCCTCCACTTT
NA	TRBV18	TRBJ2-1	NA	CASSPQAGTYNEQFF	TGTGCCAGCTCACCCCAGGCGGGGACCTACAATGAGCAGTTCTTC
once	TRBV7-9	TRBJ1-1	NA	CASSPDTSSTEAFF	TGTGCCAGCAGCCCCGATACGAGTAGCACTGAAGCTTTCTTT
NA	TRBV25-1	TRBJ1-6	NA	CASSDGLVGSSYNSPLHF	TGTGCCAGCAGTGATGGACTAGTGGGGAGCTCCTATAATTCACCCCTCCACTTT
NA	TRBV18	TRBJ1-2	NA	CASSPEGGAPGYTF	TGTGCCAGCTCACCAGAAGGGGGGGCGCCTGGCTACACCTTC
NA	TRBV9	TRBJ2-1	NA	CASSVSGGPRNSEQFF	TGTGCCAGCAGCGTGAGTGGAGGACCTCGAAATTCGGAGCAGTTCTTC
NA	TRBV5-1	TRBJ2-7	TRBD1	CASSLAGRGSEQYF	TGCGCCAGCAGCTTGGCGGGCAGGGGGAGCGAGCAGTACTTC
NA	TRBV19	TRBJ2-7	NA	CASSIAGTHYEQYF	TGTGCCAGTAGTATCGCGGGGACTCACTACGAGCAGTACTTC
NA	TRBV5-1	TRBJ2-1	NA	CASSLAERVGQFF	TGCGCCAGCAGCCTAGCAGAACGCGTAGGGCAGTTCTTC
NA	TRBV2	TRBJ1-1	TRBD1	CASSRDSYTEAFF	TGTGCCAGCAGTCGGGACAGCTACACTGAAGCTTTCTTT
NA	TRBV14	TRBJ2-1	NA	CASSLSGLEQFF	TGTGCCAGCAGCCTTTCGGGTCTTGAGCAGTTCTTC